This T cell receptor (beta chain) was obtained from a study of blood T cell repertoires in COVID-19. Study overall: COVID-19 samples, acute and convalescent, were from the United States, Italy and Spain. T cells, B-cell-depleted T cells, or PBMCs provided the cDNA or gDNA that served as material.

J gave up 2 bases and V 4 bases, and 9 bases lay outside the gene matches. The CDR3 length is 16 residues. Germline V gene lookup returns CDR1 PRHDT and CDR2 FYEKMQ (reference sequence). Under the authors' procedure: Amplification of reference gene primers was used by the study to estimate nucleated cell counts. Libraries were prepared by immunoSEQ multiplex PCR; TCRdb keeps only in-frame clonotypes and omits some of them. V and J calls and clone size are given by that table; D and trimming were obtained from the DNA. There are about 46,000 clones in the sample; over 80% occur only once, and roughly 15% lies in the top ten.

The chain links TRBV13 to TRBJ2-7; 9 bases are shared with TRBD2. The specimen was peripheral blood. The source of this sequence is a human donor in a cohort sampled during active COVID-19. The CDR3 region has the DNA TGTGCCAGCAGCTCGTTTCCTAGCGGGGTCCCCTACGAGCAGTACTTC. It is translated as CASSSFPSGVPYEQYF.